This entry lists 26 T cell receptor beta chains sequenced from one sample in a study of early T cells in non-severe SARS-CoV-2 infection. TCRdb re-derived calls from the 5' RACE reads in MiXCR, one entry per CDR3 protein. Of tens of thousands of distinct CDR3 sequences in the sample, under 7.5% were seen once. Sequencing used whole blood. These receptors were obtained from an adult who was a healthcare worker with PCR-confirmed SARS-CoV-2 infection or an uninfected control (not recorded which).

This clonotype was observed many times. V gene TRBV10-3 combines with J gene TRBJ2-3, with D perhaps TRBD2 (6 bases). The CDR3 totals 12 residues. CDR1 is ENHRY, CDR2 SYGVKD, per germline. V lost 8 bases, J lost 2 bases, and 8 bases lay in between. This chain's CDR3 is CAIRGSTDTQYF. Here the CDR3 DNA reads TGTGCCATCCGGGGGTCCACAGATACGCAGTATTTT.

This clonotype has ten or more counts. J is TRBJ1-3 and V is TRBV11-2; 7 bases align to TRBD1. Germline CDR1 and CDR2: SGHAT and FQNNGV. The V segment lost 4 bases and the J segment 0 bases; nucleotides outside the gene matches: 9. This CDR3 comprises 17 residues. The CDR3 loop reads CASSSTGIPLSGNTIYF. CDR3 sequence (DNA): TGTGCCAGCAGCTCGACAGGGATCCCCCTCTCTGGAAACACCATATATTTT.

This clonotype was recorded many times. The V call is TRBV12-3 or TRBV12-4, the J call TRBJ1-5; TRBD1 agrees at 7 bases. Trimming cost V 1 base and J 6 bases; bases outside gene matches: 3. This CDR3 has 14 residues. The CDR3 region has the DNA TGTGCCAGCAGTTTAGAGCAGGGGGGTCAGCCCCAGCATTTT. Encoded protein: CASSLEQGGQPQHF.

The chain is built from TRBV7-2 and TRBJ2-7; TRBD1 aligns across 11 bases. The CDR3 runs 14 residues. Germline V gene lookup returns CDR1 SGHTA and CDR2 FQGNSA. After removal of 5 bases from V and 6 bases from J, the junction contained 6 bases not matched to a gene. The CDR3 protein is CASSLRTGGSEQYF. DNA for the CDR3: TGTGCCAGCAGCCTTCGGACAGGGGGCAGCGAGCAGTACTTC.

This clonotype has a count of ten or more. The chain couples TRBV2 to TRBJ1-5; TRBD1 matches 11 bases. The V gene end was trimmed by 6 bases and the J gene end by 2 bases; junction bases not matched to a gene: 6. This CDR3 has 16 amino acids. Germline V gene data show CDR1 as SNHLY and CDR2 as FYNNEI. The CDR3 coding sequence is TGTGCCAGCAGCCGGGACAGGGGGACTGGCAATCAGCCCCAGCATTTT. Translating it yields CASSRDRGTGNQPQHF.

This clonotype was counted at least ten times. This chain links TRBV6-5 with TRBJ2-7; maybe TRBD1 (5 bases). V was cut by 5 bases and J by 2 bases, with 10 bases left in between. Germline CDR1 MNHEY, CDR2 SVGAGI. The CDR3 runs 13 residues. CDR3 DNA sequence: TGTGCCAGCAGTCAGGGTCCTACCTACGAGCAGTACTTC. The encoded protein is CASSQGPTYEQYF.

This clonotype was seen only a few times. The chain is built from TRBV11-2 and TRBJ1-1, with a weak D call TRBD1 (5 bases). CDR3 length: 14 amino acids. Germline V gives CDR1 SGHAT, CDR2 FQNNGV. V lost 7 bases and J 5 bases, leaving 17 bases between the germline ends. The CDR3 reads CASNKQAGQTEAFF. CDR3 nucleotide sequence: TGTGCCAGCAATAAGCAAGCAGGGCAAACTGAAGCTTTCTTT.

With regard to this clonotype: At one end, the junction sequence differs from germline, possibly due to a read error. This rearrangement joins TRBV24-1 to TRBJ2-4, with 7 positions matching TRBD1. Germline V gives CDR1 KGHDR, CDR2 SFDVKD. This CDR3 is 11 amino acids long. The CDR3 is CVTSQGHIQYF. Written as DNA, the CDR3 is TGTGTCACCTCACAGGGGCACATTCAGTACTTC.

By share, this clonotype ranks as medium-sized (0.01 to 0.1%). The V gene is TRBV19, the J gene TRBJ1-1, with D uncertain. Germline loops: CDR1 LNHDA, CDR2 SQIVND (reference sequence). Trimming pared 3 bases from V and 0 bases from J, leaving 8 bases between. The CDR3 is made up of 14 amino acids. The CDR3 reads CASSMGPMNTEAFF. The CDR3 DNA reads TGTGCCAGTAGTATGGGCCCTATGAACACTGAAGCTTTCTTT. Full variable domain (outside the CDR3, taken from reference TRBV19 and TRBJ1-1): DGGITQSPKYLFRKEGQNVTLSCEQNLNHDAMYWYRQDPGQGLRLIYYSQIVNDFQKGDIAEGYSVSREKKESFPLTVTSAQKNPTAFYLCASSMGPMNTEAFFGQGTRLTVV.

This clonotype was detected many times. J is TRBJ1-5 and V is TRBV5-5, with D possibly TRBD1 on 5 matching bases. Germline V gene data show CDR1 as SGHKS and CDR2 as YYEKEE (reference sequence). CDR3 size: 16 residues. V lost 0 bases and J lost 0, with 10 bases in between. This CDR3 reads CASSLAGGYSNQPQHF. The DNA for the CDR3 is TGTGCCAGCAGCTTGGCCGGGGGATATAGCAATCAGCCCCAGCATTTT.

This clonotype was picked up a small number of times. V usage is TRBV30 and J usage is TRBJ1-6, with 7 bases matching TRBD1. The V gene end was trimmed by 1 base and the J gene end by 7 bases; junction bases not matched to a gene: 4. Germline V gene sequence: CDR1 GTSNPN, CDR2 SVGIG (reference sequence). CDR3 size: 14 residues. The CDR3 DNA reads as TGTGCCTGGAGTGGGGGACAGTGGAATTCACCCCTCCACTTT. It specifies CAWSGGQWNSPLHF.

This clonotype occurred many times. CDR3 amino acids: CASSESAFRGTEAFF. The CDR3 DNA is TGCGCCAGCAGTGAGTCAGCCTTTAGGGGCACTGAAGCTTTCTTT. The chain couples TRBV10-2 to TRBJ1-1; D perhaps matches TRBD1 (5 bases). Germline loops: CDR1 WSHSY, CDR2 SAAADI. Between the trimmed V and J ends, which lost 0 bases and 4 bases, there was a span of 12 bases. CDR3 size: 15 residues.

V and J are TRBV7-6 and TRBJ1-1; TRBD1 might be the D (5 bases). CDR1 is SGHVS and CDR2 is FNYEAQ in the germline V gene. This CDR3 is 15 amino acids long. V lost 5 bases and J lost 8, with 21 bases in between. In DNA, the CDR3 is TGTGCCAGCAGCCTCGAAGATGGGAGACAGAGAGAAGCTTTCTTT. This sequence encodes CASSLEDGRQREAFF.

This clonotype was found many times. The chain uses TRBV28 and TRBJ2-2; D is unclear. CDR3 length: 14 amino acids. Trimming removed 6 bases from V and 4 bases from J, with 12 bases in between. Germline CDR1 reads MDHEN; CDR2 reads SYDVKM. The CDR3 DNA sequence: TGTGCCAGCAGAACAGAGCTGATCACCGGGGAGCTGTTTTTT. It translates to CASRTELITGELFF.

In its sample, this clonotype was seen many times. The chain joins TRBV12-5 to TRBJ1-1, with 8 bases aligning to TRBD1. Germline loops: CDR1 LGHNT, CDR2 FRNRAP. This CDR3 comprises 14 residues. Losses at the gene ends were 2 bases for V and 5 bases for J; bases not matched to a gene: 4. CDR3 sequence reads: CASGLKQGGTEAFF. CDR3 coding DNA: TGTGCTAGTGGTTTGAAACAGGGGGGAACTGAAGCTTTCTTT.

This clonotype has more than one count but fewer than ten. The chain is built from TRBV29-1 and TRBJ2-5; tentatively, D is TRBD1 or TRBD2 (6 bases each). V lost 2 bases to trimming and J lost 4 bases, with 17 bases between them. This CDR3 comprises 15 residues. Germline V lookup: CDR1 SQVTM, CDR2 ANQGSEA. CDR3 residues: CSVETRGGIRETQYF. CDR3 sequence (DNA): TGCAGCGTTGAAACCCGAGGGGGGATAAGAGAGACCCAGTACTTC. Full variable domain (outside the CDR3, taken from reference TRBV29-1 and TRBJ2-5): SAVISQKPSRDICQRGTSLTIQCQVDSQVTMMFWYRQQPGQSLTLIATANQGSEATYESGFVIDKFPISRPNLTFSTLTVSNMSPEDSSIYLCSVETRGGIRETQYFGPGTRLLVL.

A few counts support this clonotype. V usage is TRBV15 and J usage is TRBJ2-7, with 7 bases aligning to TRBD1. This CDR3 has 15 amino acids. Germline V gene data show CDR1 as LNHNV and CDR2 as YYDKDF (reference sequence). V lost 1 base to trimming and J lost 5 bases; unmatched junction nucleotides: 8. As DNA, the CDR3 is TGTGCCACCAGCAGAGCCAGACAGGGTCGGGACGAGCAGTACTTC. Encoded protein: CATSRARQGRDEQYF. The whole variable domain, filled in from reference TRBV15 and TRBJ2-7, reads DAMVIQNPRYQVTQFGKPVTLSCSQTLNHNVMYWYQQKSSQAPKLLFHYYDKDFNNEADTPDNFQSRRPNTSFCFLDIRSPGLGDTAMYLCATSRARQGRDEQYFGPGTRLTVT.

This clonotype was recorded many times. The chain links TRBV27 to TRBJ2-1, with TRBD2 matching 10 bases. The CDR3 loop spans 15 amino acids. The trim removed 4 bases at V and 4 bases at J, leaving 4 bases unmatched. Looked up from germline, CDR1 is MNHEY and CDR2 is SMNVEV (reference sequence). The CDR3 loop is CASSSSGGIYNEQFF. CDR3 DNA: TGTGCCAGCAGTTCTAGCGGGGGTATTTACAATGAGCAGTTCTTC.

This sequence joins TRBV20-1 and TRBJ2-7, with TRBD1 identical over 7 bases. Germline V gene data show CDR1 as DFQATT and CDR2 as SNEGSKA (reference sequence). This CDR3 region has 11 residues. The V segment lost 7 bases and the J segment 2 bases; nucleotides outside the gene matches: 2. The CDR3 DNA follows: TGCAGTGAGGGGACAGCCTACGAGCAGTACTTC. Residues: CSEGTAYEQYF.

This rearrangement joins TRBV4-3 to TRBJ2-7; D gene ambiguous. Germline-derived CDR1 and CDR2 are LGHNA and YSLEER. With 0 bases removed from V and 1 base from J, the gap between germline ends came to 7 bases. The CDR3 consists of 14 residues. The CDR3 DNA sequence: TGCGCCAGCAGCCAAGAAGACCTTTCCTACGAGCAGTACTTC. As protein: CASSQEDLSYEQYF.

This clonotype was recorded at least ten times. The V gene is TRBV5-1, the J gene TRBJ2-1; TRBD1 is a possible D gene (5 bases). CDR3 length: 17 residues. The germline CDR1 and CDR2 sequences are SGHRS and YFSETQ. V was clipped by 4 bases and J by 7 bases, with 24 bases between them. CDR3 nucleotides: TGCGCCAGCAGCCTGAAAGGGGTACGGGTTCCGGGTAATGAGCAGTTCTTC. Translating gives CASSLKGVRVPGNEQFF.

This clonotype was counted many times. This sequence joins TRBV30 and TRBJ2-2; 10 bases are a match to TRBD2. With V trimmed by 3 bases and J by 3 bases, 4 bases remained unmatched. Germline CDR1 is GTSNPN and CDR2 is SVGIG (reference sequence). The CDR3 has 15 amino acids. The CDR3 sequence is CAWRQLAGHTGELFF. The CDR3 region has the DNA TGTGCCTGGAGACAACTAGCGGGGCACACCGGGGAGCTGTTTTTT.

This clonotype was counted ten times or more. V and J are TRBV6-5 and TRBJ1-2, with D possibly TRBD1 on 6 matching bases. Trimming pared 7 bases from V and 4 bases from J, leaving 13 bases between. This CDR3 region has 13 residues. Germline V gene sequence: CDR1 MNHEY, CDR2 SVGAGI. CDR3 sequence (DNA): TGTGCCAGCACACCCAACAGGGTCTATGGCTACACCTTC. Translating gives CASTPNRVYGYTF.

This clonotype was seen repeatedly, ten times or more. The CDR3 is CASSYRDRYTYEQYF. In DNA form, the CDR3 reads TGTGCCAGCAGTTACCGGGACAGATATACCTACGAGCAGTACTTC. The chain carries TRBV6-2 or TRBV6-3 and TRBJ2-7, with 7 bases identical to TRBD1. V was pared by 2 bases and J by 2 bases, with 6 bases of the junction left unmatched. Germline CDR1 reads MNHEY; CDR2 reads SVGEGT. The CDR3 is 15 residues long.

This clonotype came up a few times. V gene TRBV12-3 or TRBV12-4 combines with J gene TRBJ2-1; 10 bases align to TRBD1. This CDR3 contains 13 residues. With 6 bases clipped from V and 8 bases from J, the junction kept 4 bases outside the gene matches. CDR3 sequence: CASRTTGGHEQFF. The CDR3, as DNA: TGTGCCAGCAGAACGACAGGGGGCCATGAGCAGTTCTTC.

This clonotype was detected ten times or more. The chain combines TRBV4-3 with TRBJ2-1; D may be TRBD1 or TRBD2 (5 bases each). V was cut by 0 bases and J by 6 bases, with 18 bases left in between. Germline V gene sequence: CDR1 LGHNA, CDR2 YSLEER. The CDR3 extends over 17 amino acids. CDR3 sequence reads: CASSQDTRGQEANEQFF. CDR3 nucleotide sequence: TGCGCCAGCAGCCAAGATACACGGGGCCAGGAGGCCAATGAGCAGTTCTTC.